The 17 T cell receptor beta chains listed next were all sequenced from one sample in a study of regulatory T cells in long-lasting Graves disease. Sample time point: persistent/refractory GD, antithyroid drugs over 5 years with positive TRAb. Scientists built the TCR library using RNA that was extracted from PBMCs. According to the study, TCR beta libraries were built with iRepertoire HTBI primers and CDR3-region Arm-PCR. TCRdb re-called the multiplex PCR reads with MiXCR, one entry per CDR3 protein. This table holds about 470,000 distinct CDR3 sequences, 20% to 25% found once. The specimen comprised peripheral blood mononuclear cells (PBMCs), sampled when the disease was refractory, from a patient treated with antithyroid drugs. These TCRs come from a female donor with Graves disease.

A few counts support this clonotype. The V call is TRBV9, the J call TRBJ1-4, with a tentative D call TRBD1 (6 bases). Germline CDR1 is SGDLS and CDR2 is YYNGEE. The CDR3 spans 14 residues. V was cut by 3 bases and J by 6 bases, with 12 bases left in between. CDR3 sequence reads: CASSAGGLDEKLFF. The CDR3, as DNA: TGTGCCAGCAGCGCGGGGGGGCTTGATGAAAAACTGTTTTTT.

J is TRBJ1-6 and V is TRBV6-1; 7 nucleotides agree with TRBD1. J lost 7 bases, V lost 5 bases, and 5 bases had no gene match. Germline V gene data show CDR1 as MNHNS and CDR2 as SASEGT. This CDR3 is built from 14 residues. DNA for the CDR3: TGTGCCAGCAGTACAGGGACAGAGAATTCACCCCTCCACTTT. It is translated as CASSTGTENSPLHF.

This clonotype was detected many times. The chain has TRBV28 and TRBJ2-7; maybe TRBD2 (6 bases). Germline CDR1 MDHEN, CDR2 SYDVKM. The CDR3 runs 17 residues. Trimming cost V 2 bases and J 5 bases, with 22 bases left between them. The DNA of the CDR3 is TGTGCCAGCAGTTTAGTCGGGCAAGATTGGGGGGTGGACGAGCAGTACTTC. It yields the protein CASSLVGQDWGVDEQYF.

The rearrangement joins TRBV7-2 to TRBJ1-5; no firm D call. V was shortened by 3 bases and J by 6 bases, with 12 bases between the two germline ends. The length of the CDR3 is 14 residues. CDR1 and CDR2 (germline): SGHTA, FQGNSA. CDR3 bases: TGTGCCAGCAGCTTCGGTGGGCGCGGTCAGCCCCAGCATTTT. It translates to CASSFGGRGQPQHF.

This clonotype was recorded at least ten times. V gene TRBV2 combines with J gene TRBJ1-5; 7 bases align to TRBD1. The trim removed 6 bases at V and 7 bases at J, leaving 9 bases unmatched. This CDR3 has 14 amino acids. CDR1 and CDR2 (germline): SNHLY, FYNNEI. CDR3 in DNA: TGTGCCAGCAGCGCCCGACAGGGCTCCCAGCCCCAGCATTTT. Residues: CASSARQGSQPQHF.

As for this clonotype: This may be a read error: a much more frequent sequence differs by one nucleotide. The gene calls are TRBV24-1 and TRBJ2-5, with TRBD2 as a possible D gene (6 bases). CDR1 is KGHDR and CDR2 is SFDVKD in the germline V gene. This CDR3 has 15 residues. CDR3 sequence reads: CATSDLIGTQETQCF. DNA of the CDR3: TGTGCCACCAGTGATTTGATAGGGACTCAAGAGACCCAGTGCTTC.

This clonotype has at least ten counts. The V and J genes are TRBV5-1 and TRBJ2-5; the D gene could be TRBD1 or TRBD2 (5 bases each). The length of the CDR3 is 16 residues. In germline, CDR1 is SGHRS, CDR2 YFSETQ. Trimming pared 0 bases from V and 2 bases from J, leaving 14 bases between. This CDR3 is CASSLDVWGGQETQYF. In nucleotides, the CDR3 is TGCGCCAGCAGCTTGGATGTCTGGGGCGGGCAAGAGACCCAGTACTTC. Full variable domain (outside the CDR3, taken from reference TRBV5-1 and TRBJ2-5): KAGVTQTPRYLIKTRGQQVTLSCSPISGHRSVSWYQQTPGQGLQFLFEYFSETQRNKGNFPGRFSGRQFSNSRSEMNVSTLELGDSALYLCASSLDVWGGQETQYFGPGTRLLVL.

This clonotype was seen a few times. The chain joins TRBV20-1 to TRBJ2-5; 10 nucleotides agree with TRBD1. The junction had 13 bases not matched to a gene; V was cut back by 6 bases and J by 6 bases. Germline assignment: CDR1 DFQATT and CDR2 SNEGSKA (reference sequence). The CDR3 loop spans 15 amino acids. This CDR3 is CSATPGQGSLKTQYF. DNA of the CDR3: TGCAGTGCAACCCCGGGACAGGGGTCTTTGAAGACCCAGTACTTC.

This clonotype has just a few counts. CDR3 region: CASITAWGAGSNQPQHF. The CDR3 region has the DNA TGTGCCAGCATTACCGCATGGGGGGCAGGGAGCAATCAGCCCCAGCATTTT. V gene TRBV28 combines with J gene TRBJ1-5, with D possibly matching TRBD1 (6 bases). The V end was cut by 7 bases, the J end by 1 base, with 20 bases between. The V gene's germline CDR1 is MDHEN and CDR2 SYDVKM. The CDR3 is 17 amino acids.

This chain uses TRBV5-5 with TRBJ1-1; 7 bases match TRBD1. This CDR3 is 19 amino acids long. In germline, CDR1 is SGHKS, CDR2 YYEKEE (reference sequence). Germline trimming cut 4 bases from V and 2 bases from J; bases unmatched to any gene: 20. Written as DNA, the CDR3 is TGTGCCAGCAGCGCCGGTAGGAGGACAGGCGATTTCCTAAACACTGAAGCTTTCTTT. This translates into CASSAGRRTGDFLNTEAFF.

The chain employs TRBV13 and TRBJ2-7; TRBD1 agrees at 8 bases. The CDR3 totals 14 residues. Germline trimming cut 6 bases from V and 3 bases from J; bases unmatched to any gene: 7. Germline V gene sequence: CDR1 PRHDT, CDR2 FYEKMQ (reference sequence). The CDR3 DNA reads TGTGCCAGCAGACGACAGGGGCTCGGCTACGAGCAGTACTTC. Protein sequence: CASRRQGLGYEQYF.

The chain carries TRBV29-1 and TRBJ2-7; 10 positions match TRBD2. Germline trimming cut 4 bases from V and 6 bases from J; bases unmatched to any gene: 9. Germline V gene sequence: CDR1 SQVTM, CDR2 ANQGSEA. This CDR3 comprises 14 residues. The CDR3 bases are TGCAGCGTTGCCTCTGCTAGCGGGAGTGGCGAGCAGTACTTC. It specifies CSVASASGSGEQYF.

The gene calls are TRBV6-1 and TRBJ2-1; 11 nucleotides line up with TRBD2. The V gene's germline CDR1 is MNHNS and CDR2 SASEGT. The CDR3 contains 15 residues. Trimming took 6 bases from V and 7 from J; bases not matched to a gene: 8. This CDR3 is CASSRTSGSKNEQFF. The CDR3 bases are TGTGCCAGCAGCCGTACTAGCGGGAGCAAAAATGAGCAGTTCTTC.

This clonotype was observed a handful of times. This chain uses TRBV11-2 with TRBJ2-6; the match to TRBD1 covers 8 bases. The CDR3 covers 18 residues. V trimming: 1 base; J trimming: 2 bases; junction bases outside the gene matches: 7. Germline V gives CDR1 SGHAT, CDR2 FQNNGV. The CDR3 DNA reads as TGTGCCAGCAGCTTAGGGGGACAGGAGCTGGCTGGGGCCAACGTCCTGACTTTC. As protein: CASSLGGQELAGANVLTF.

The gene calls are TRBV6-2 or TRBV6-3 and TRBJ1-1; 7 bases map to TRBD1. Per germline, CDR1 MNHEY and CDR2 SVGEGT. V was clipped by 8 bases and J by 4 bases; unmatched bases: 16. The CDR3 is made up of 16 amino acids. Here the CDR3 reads CASHTAQGGLGTEAFF. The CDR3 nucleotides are TGTGCCAGCCACACGGCCCAGGGGGGGTTAGGCACTGAAGCTTTCTTT.

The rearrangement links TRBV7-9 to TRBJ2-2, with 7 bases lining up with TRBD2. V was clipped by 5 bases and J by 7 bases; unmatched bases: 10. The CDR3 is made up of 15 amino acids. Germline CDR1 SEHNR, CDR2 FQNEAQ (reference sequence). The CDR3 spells CASSGRTGGIGELFF. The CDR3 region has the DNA TGTGCCAGCAGCGGAAGGACGGGAGGAATCGGGGAGCTGTTTTTT. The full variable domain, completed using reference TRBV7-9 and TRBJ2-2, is DTGVSQNPRHKITKRGQNVTFRCDPISEHNRLYWYRQTLGQGPEFLTYFQNEAQLEKSRLLSDRFSAERPKGSFSTLEIQRTEQGDSAMYLCASSGRTGGIGELFFGEGSRLTVL.

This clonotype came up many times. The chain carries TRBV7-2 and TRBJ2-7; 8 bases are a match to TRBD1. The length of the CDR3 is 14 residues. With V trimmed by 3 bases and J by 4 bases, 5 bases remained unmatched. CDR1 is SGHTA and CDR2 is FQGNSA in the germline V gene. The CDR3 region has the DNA TGTGCCAGCAGCTTGCTCGACAGGGGTTACGAGCAGTACTTC. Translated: CASSLLDRGYEQYF.